The 4 T cell receptor beta chains reported below all come from one sample, sequenced in a study of shared clonotypes between healthy human individuals. The naive CD8 subset, CD45RO-negative cells positively selected for CCR7, excluded terminally differentiated effector memory CD45RA+ cells. Sequenced by immunoSEQ multiplex PCR; TCRdb stores in-frame clones only, minus some. This table has roughly 770,000 clones, about 96% appearing once. The source material was naive CD8+ T cells sorted from blood. These receptor sequences come from a man aged 25 to 40 in good health.

The table lists this clone with a count of one. The chain links TRBV7-9 to TRBJ2-1, with 12 bases fitting TRBD2. The junction had 9 bases not matched to a gene; V was cut back by 5 bases and J by 4 bases. The CDR3 runs 17 residues. The germline V gene has CDR1 SEHNR and CDR2 FQNEAQ (reference sequence). In DNA, the CDR3 is TGTGCCAGCAGCCCCAGGACTAGCGGGACCCCATACAATGAGCAGTTCTTC. Translation: CASSPRTSGTPYNEQFF. The variable domain in full, with the rest retrieved from reference TRBV7-9 and TRBJ2-1, is DTGVSQNPRHKITKRGQNVTFRCDPISEHNRLYWYRQTLGQGPEFLTYFQNEAQLEKSRLLSDRFSAERPKGSFSTLEIQRTEQGDSAMYLCASSPRTSGTPYNEQFFGPGTRLTVL.

CDR3 nucleotides: TGCGCCAGCAGCACGGGACTAGCGGGACCCAGCTCCTACGAGCAGTACTTC. This gives the protein CASSTGLAGPSSYEQYF. The chain employs TRBV5-1 and TRBJ2-7; 13 positions match TRBD2. The CDR3 contains 17 residues. Germline CDR1 and CDR2: SGHRS and YFSETQ. Unmatched junction bases numbered 7, after V lost 4 bases and J lost 0 bases.

The rearrangement uses TRBV28 and TRBJ1-5; no clear D. This CDR3 is 14 amino acids long. Trimming took off 9 bases at V and 1 base at J, with 13 bases between the two ends. CDR1 is MDHEN and CDR2 is SYDVKM in the germline V gene. The CDR3 DNA is TGTGCCAGTAACTCAATTGGGAGCAATCAGCCCCAGCATTTT. Translating gives CASNSIGSNQPQHF.

The chain recombines TRBV5-1 with TRBJ2-7, with 10 bases identical to TRBD2. The ends lost 1 base at V and 4 bases at J; junction bases unmatched: 14. The CDR3 is 18 amino acids. Germline CDR1 is SGHRS and CDR2 is YFSETQ. In DNA form, the CDR3 reads TGCGCCAGCAGCTTGTTTAGCTGGCAGGAGGGACTAGCGTACGAGCAGTACTTC. This gives the protein CASSLFSWQEGLAYEQYF.